The 25 T cell receptor beta chains below come from one sample, sequenced in a study of T cell repertoires in ileal Crohn's disease (dated by TCRdb to about 2019). The time point label of this sample denotes: neoterminal ileum biopsy at postoperative endoscopy, about 6 months after surgery. Library prep was done by the immunoSEQ multiplex PCR assay. Entries here come from immuneACCESS through TCRdb and include only in-frame sequences with V and J called. Some clones fail to appear in such tables; in the studies checked, an unresolved V gene covers under half of the shortfall, and the cause of the remainder is unknown. Recorded for this sample are roughly 60,000 clones; around 90% of them occurred a single time. The ten largest clones add up to roughly 1.9% of the sample. The sample comprised ileal tissue. These receptors were taken from an adult with Crohn's disease.

The chain employs TRBV11-1 and TRBJ2-7; 13 nucleotides align to TRBD2. Germline-derived CDR1 and CDR2 are SGHAT and FQDESV (reference sequence). With V trimmed by 5 bases and J by 2 bases, 6 bases remained unmatched. The CDR3 contains 16 residues. The CDR3 reads CASSPHGLAGAYEQYF. The DNA for the CDR3 is TGTGCCAGCAGCCCCCACGGACTAGCGGGAGCCTACGAGCAGTACTTC.

The chain uses TRBV6-5 and TRBJ1-1, with TRBD1 matching 7 bases. Trimming removed 5 bases from V and 7 bases from J; junction bases left unmatched: 7. The CDR3 consists of 13 residues. Germline-derived CDR1 and CDR2 are MNHEY and SVGAGI. The CDR3 sequence: CASSDPGTVEAFF. The CDR3 DNA reads as TGTGCCAGCAGTGACCCCGGGACAGTTGAAGCTTTCTTT.

The chain has TRBV7-2 and TRBJ1-3, with D perhaps matching TRBD1 (5 bases). The length of the CDR3 is 16 residues. V dropped 1 base and J dropped 0 bases, with 10 bases sitting between them. Germline CDR1 SGHTA, CDR2 FQGNSA. CDR3 bases: TGTGCCAGCAGCTTAGGACAGAAAATCTCTGGAAACACCATATATTTT. Encoded protein: CASSLGQKISGNTIYF.

The rearrangement joins TRBV27 to TRBJ2-2, with no clear D. V was pared by 5 bases and J by 6 bases, with 4 bases between. The CDR3 covers 11 residues. Germline values: CDR1 MNHEY, CDR2 SMNVEV (reference sequence). CDR3 loop: CASSLSGELFF. In nucleotides, the CDR3 is TGTGCCAGCAGTCTTTCCGGGGAGCTGTTTTTT.

The chain carries TRBV28 and TRBJ1-2; TRBD1 agrees at 12 bases. The CDR3 length is 19 residues. Trimming took 4 bases from V and 0 from J; bases not matched to a gene: 12. The germline gives CDR1 MDHEN, CDR2 SYDVKM. The CDR3 spells CASSSPGQGALLANYGYTF. In DNA form, the CDR3 reads TGTGCCAGCAGTTCGCCGGGACAGGGGGCCTTGTTAGCTAACTATGGCTACACCTTC.

This clone appeared once. The J gene is TRBJ2-3, the V gene TRBV7-2; D perhaps matches TRBD1 (5 bases). The CDR3 extends over 16 amino acids. Germline CDR1 is SGHTA and CDR2 is FQGNSA. Between the trimmed V and J ends, which lost 7 bases and 4 bases, there was a span of 21 bases. The CDR3 sequence: CASTQQAPRLSDTQYF. DNA of the CDR3: TGTGCCAGCACCCAACAGGCCCCTCGTTTGTCAGATACGCAGTATTTT.

The rearrangement links TRBV2 to TRBJ1-6; perhaps TRBD1 as D (5 bases). In germline, CDR1 is SNHLY, CDR2 FYNNEI. This CDR3 has 14 residues. The germline V and J ends were trimmed by 2 bases and 8 bases, with 10 bases remaining between them. For the CDR3, the DNA is TGTGCCAGCAGTGAAAGGGGAGGGGATTCACCCCTCCACTTT. Amino acid sequence: CASSERGGDSPLHF.

The chain recombines TRBV6-5 with TRBJ2-2; 9 bases line up with TRBD2. CDR3 length equals 15 residues. Germline CDR1 and CDR2: MNHEY and SVGAGI. With 2 bases clipped from V and 4 bases from J, the junction kept 2 bases outside the gene matches. CDR3 coding DNA: TGTGCCAGCAGTTACGAGCGGGGGGTCACCGGGGAGCTGTTTTTT. Translation: CASSYERGVTGELFF.

J is TRBJ1-4 and V is TRBV2; no reliable D call. Trimming shortened V by 3 bases and J by 12 bases, and 17 bases separated the two germline ends. The CDR3 loop spans 14 amino acids. Germline lookup yields CDR1 SNHLY and CDR2 FYNNEI. This CDR3 is CASSDRPRDKELFF. CDR3 bases: TGTGCCAGCAGTGATCGTCCCCGCGACAAAGAACTGTTTTTT. The variable domain in full, completed from reference TRBV2 and TRBJ1-4, reads EPEVTQTPSHQVTQMGQEVILRCVPISNHLYFYWYRQILGQKVEFLVSFYNNEISEKSEIFDDQFSVERPDGSNFTLKIRSTKLEDSAMYFCASSDRPRDKELFFGSGTQLSVL.

V usage is TRBV30 and J usage is TRBJ1-2; D is ambiguous. Trimming took off 2 bases at V and 10 bases at J, with 8 bases between the two ends. The CDR3 spans 10 residues. Germline CDR1 is GTSNPN and CDR2 is SVGIG (reference sequence). The DNA of the CDR3 is TGTGCCTGGAGTTCGGGGTCCTACACCTTC. Protein: CAWSSGSYTF.

This chain uses TRBV23-1 with TRBJ2-1, with a possible D match to TRBD2 (5 bases). TRBV23-1 is reported as an ORF; its role is uncertain. The CDR3 extends over 13 amino acids. V was trimmed by 4 bases and J by 2 bases, leaving 6 bases between them. CDR3 DNA sequence: TGCGCCAGCAGTCGAGGGCCCTACAATGAGCAGTTCTTC. Its translation: CASSRGPYNEQFF.

The rearrangement uses TRBV4-1 and TRBJ1-1; D possibly corresponds to TRBD1 (5 bases). Germline V lookup: CDR1 MGHRA, CDR2 YSYEKL. This CDR3 comprises 18 residues. Trimming stripped 3 bases from V and 4 bases from J, with 24 bases between. The CDR3 nucleotides are TGCGCCAGCAGCCAGGAGAAGGGACTAAACACGAGGGGCACTGAAGCTTTCTTT. This sequence encodes CASSQEKGLNTRGTEAFF.

The chain joins TRBV7-2 to TRBJ1-1, with D tentatively TRBD1 (6 bases). Germline V gives CDR1 SGHTA, CDR2 FQGNSA. The CDR3 has 15 residues. The V end was cut by 3 bases, the J end by 4 bases, with 15 bases between. The CDR3 region is CASSFTGIQGTEAFF. In DNA, the CDR3 is TGTGCCAGCAGCTTCACAGGGATCCAGGGCACTGAAGCTTTCTTT.

The chain links TRBV7-6 to TRBJ1-5; D unclear. Per germline, CDR1 SGHVS and CDR2 FNYEAQ. The CDR3 consists of 15 residues. The germline V and J ends were trimmed by 2 bases and 4 bases, with 12 bases remaining between them. The CDR3 spells CASSLLAGENQPQHF. CDR3 DNA sequence: TGTGCCAGCAGCTTATTGGCAGGTGAAAATCAGCCCCAGCATTTT.

V and J are TRBV28 and TRBJ2-7; TRBD1 matches at 7 bases. CDR1 MDHEN and CDR2 SYDVKM come from the germline V gene. Unmatched junction bases numbered 4, after V lost 6 bases and J lost 2 bases. The CDR3 contains 13 residues. The CDR3 DNA reads as TGTGCCAGCAGGTCGGGACAGACCTACGAGCAGTACGTC. It codes for CASRSGQTYEQYV.

The chain recombines TRBV29-1 with TRBJ1-2; the match to TRBD1 covers 7 bases. With V trimmed by 3 bases and J by 8 bases, 6 bases remained unmatched. CDR3 length: 12 amino acids. CDR1 and CDR2 from the germline V gene are SQVTM and ANQGSEA. CDR3 protein: CSVDPTGRGYTF. The CDR3, as DNA: TGCAGCGTTGACCCGACAGGGAGGGGCTACACCTTC.

The V gene is TRBV15, the J gene TRBJ1-2; 7 nucleotides agree with TRBD1. Germline CDR1 LNHNV, CDR2 YYDKDF (reference sequence). The CDR3 totals 14 residues. V was clipped by 3 bases and J by 4 bases; unmatched bases: 5. The CDR3, as DNA: TGTGCCACCAGCAGGTCGACAGGGAGCTATGGCTACACCTTC. Translated: CATSRSTGSYGYTF.

The rearrangement links TRBV7-8 to TRBJ2-5, with TRBD2 identical over 9 bases. CDR1 is SGHVS and CDR2 is FQNEAQ in the germline V gene. Germline trimming cut 8 bases from V and 5 bases from J; bases unmatched to any gene: 12. The CDR3 spans 15 residues. CDR3 nucleotide sequence: TGTGCCAGCTCCCCCAGTAGCGGGAGTAGGGAGACCCAGTACTTC. Its translation: CASSPSSGSRETQYF.

V is TRBV5-1 and J is TRBJ2-3; a possible D gene is TRBD2 (6 bases). Germline CDR1 is SGHRS and CDR2 is YFSETQ. The CDR3 contains 14 residues. Trimming shortened V by 5 bases and J by 0 bases, and 10 bases separated the two germline ends. This chain's CDR3 is CASRQEGSTDTQYF. The CDR3, as DNA: TGCGCCAGCAGACAGGAGGGTAGCACAGATACGCAGTATTTT. The full variable domain, its missing parts supplied by reference TRBV5-1 and TRBJ2-3, is KAGVTQTPRYLIKTRGQQVTLSCSPISGHRSVSWYQQTPGQGLQFLFEYFSETQRNKGNFPGRFSGRQFSNSRSEMNVSTLELGDSALYLCASRQEGSTDTQYFGPGTRLTVL.

V is TRBV30 and J is TRBJ2-7, with D tentatively TRBD1 (6 bases). Germline V gene sequence: CDR1 GTSNPN, CDR2 SVGIG (reference sequence). The CDR3 is 14 amino acids. V lost 2 bases and J 2 bases, leaving 13 bases between the germline ends. CDR3 in DNA: TGTGCCTGGAGTCCCCCGGGACAAGCCTACGAGCAGTACTTC. Translated: CAWSPPGQAYEQYF.

V gene TRBV28 combines with J gene TRBJ1-2; 11 bases map to TRBD1. The CDR3 contains 15 residues. Trimming at V came to 5 bases and at J to 8 bases, leaving 10 bases not matched to a gene. From germline, CDR1 is MDHEN and CDR2 SYDVKM. CDR3 in amino acids: CASSVGQGAVRGYTF. CDR3 nucleotides: TGTGCCAGCAGTGTTGGACAGGGGGCCGTGAGGGGCTACACCTTC.

This clone was picked up a small number of times. The genes are TRBV2 and TRBJ1-4; no reliable D call. V gave up 7 bases and J gave up 10 bases, with 19 bases separating them. CDR1 SNHLY and CDR2 FYNNEI come from the germline V gene. This CDR3 is 14 amino acids long. CDR3 loop: CASTDMSGARKLFF. As DNA, the CDR3 is TGTGCCAGCACTGATATGAGTGGAGCACGAAAACTGTTTTTT.

CDR3 sequence: CASSRASATDTQYF. CDR3 nucleotide sequence: TGCGCCAGCAGCCGCGCGTCCGCCACAGATACGCAGTATTTT. This chain links TRBV5-1 with TRBJ2-3; no definite D call. Trimming took off 4 bases at V and 2 bases at J, with 11 bases between the two ends. The germline V gene has CDR1 SGHRS and CDR2 YFSETQ. CDR3 length equals 14 residues. Based on the CDR3 plus reference TRBV5-1 and TRBJ2-3, the full variable domain is KAGVTQTPRYLIKTRGQQVTLSCSPISGHRSVSWYQQTPGQGLQFLFEYFSETQRNKGNFPGRFSGRQFSNSRSEMNVSTLELGDSALYLCASSRASATDTQYFGPGTRLTVL.

The rearrangement uses TRBV13 and TRBJ1-3, with a tentative D call TRBD1 (6 bases). Germline V CDR1 and CDR2: PRHDT, FYEKMQ (reference sequence). The CDR3 runs to 19 residues. Trimming left V 2 bases short and J 0 bases short, with 20 bases between. CDR3 loop: CASSLTPGVAGASGNTIYF. In DNA, the CDR3 is TGTGCCAGCAGCTTAACTCCAGGGGTAGCGGGGGCCTCTGGAAACACCATATATTTT.

The chain has TRBV4-1 and TRBJ2-1, with TRBD2 matching over 8 bases. The CDR3 extends over 13 amino acids. The germline CDR1 and CDR2 sequences are MGHRA and YSYEKL. Trimming cost V 1 base and J 12 bases; bases outside gene matches: 5. CDR3 DNA: TGCGCCAGCAGCCAAGGGGCCGCGGGGGGGCAGTTCTTC. This translates into CASSQGAAGGQFF.